These T cell receptor beta chains were read from a single sample in a study of cytomegalovirus exposure and HLA in healthy donors. Clones were sequenced by immunoSEQ multiplex PCR, and TCRdb holds only the in-frame ones, with some missing. The table shows around 99,000 clones, with 65% to 85% occurring only once. Sequenced input: PBMCs. The receptors stem from a man aged 25-40 years in good health and CMV-seronegative. Both conserved end residues are part of each CDR3. Fields, in order: D gene, clone size, V gene, CDR3 protein. A D gene is named only where the DNA matches it firmly. Clone size, where shown, is once, few, many, or a class for clones that have expanded.

NA	few	TRBV7-6	CASSPTGSEQYF
TRBD1	NA	TRBV2	CASSDWQGADTQYF
TRBD2	NA	TRBV4-2	CASSQDLGGGTDTQYF
TRBD2	NA	TRBV4-2	CASSQEVLAYNEQFF
TRBD1	NA	TRBV2	CASGTGGPLSLGGYTF
TRBD2	NA	TRBV28	CASSHMGTSGRIYSTDTQYF
NA	few	TRBV5-6	CASSLKGGTEAFF
NA	NA	TRBV19	CASSITGSTNQPQHF
TRBD1	NA	TRBV6-5	CASRSQGARGYTF
NA	NA	TRBV10-3	CAISAFAPSSYEQYF
TRBD2	NA	TRBV11-2	CASSPSTSGSKETQYF
NA	NA	TRBV9	CASSVAGDGRGLYF
TRBD2	NA	TRBV9	CASSPFLGEGLGNIQYF
NA	NA	TRBV6-5	CARGGRGALWGYTF
NA	NA	TRBV4-2	CASSQEANSPGELFF
TRBD2	few	TRBV5-4	CASSSLAGGLGDTQYF
NA	NA	TRBV6-1	CASSDSRTQYF
NA	NA	TRBV14	CASSQGLSSGNTIYF
NA	NA	TRBV7-7	CASSTGAGLNGELFF
TRBD1	few	TRBV6-1	CASSGQGHTEAFF
TRBD2	NA	TRBV4-1	CASSQARGLASTGELFF
NA	NA	TRBV2	CASSANRVSEQYF
NA	NA	TRBV20-1	CSAIHREQFF
TRBD2	NA	TRBV2	CASLSREVIGNEQFF
TRBD1	NA	TRBV7-9	CASSSPGQGKEGITEAFF
NA	NA	TRBV25-1	CASSDGYGYTF
NA	NA	TRBV7-8	CASSSQAQARASSEAFF
TRBD1	NA	TRBV14	CASSPQGAVVADTQYF
NA	NA	TRBV19	CASTEYDQPQHF
TRBD2	NA	TRBV5-8	CASRELRGSRETQYF
TRBD1	NA	TRBV7-2	CASSLMGQGPSYEQYF
TRBD2	NA	TRBV27	CASSRGGGSYEQYF
NA	NA	TRBV7-2	CASSFAAYNEQFF
NA	NA	TRBV4-1	CASSQDGGDGYEQYF
NA	NA	TRBV5-1	CASSPEATNTIYF
NA	NA	TRBV7-9	CASRDGRDQETQYF
NA	few	TRBV19	CASTNQGGNQPQHF
TRBD1	NA	TRBV27	CASRDIQGLEAFF
NA	NA	TRBV23-1	CASSHPGDEQYF
TRBD2	NA	TRBV20-1	CSARGAGEYF
NA	NA	TRBV7-8	CASSHPSGAKNIQYF
NA	NA	TRBV13	CASSLGRRSGNTIYF
NA	NA	TRBV9	CASSVAGNEQFF
NA	NA	TRBV7-8	CASSLGGGASNQPQHF
NA	NA	TRBV19	CASSIGLQPQYF
TRBD1	NA	TRBV7-3	CASSFTGGDTEAFF
TRBD1	few	TRBV6-5	CASSWTGVTEAFF
NA	NA	TRBV4-1	CASSQHSGQETQYF
TRBD2	NA	TRBV7-2	CASTVAGSSYEQYF
NA	few	TRBV5-5	CASSLTDGYGYTF
NA	NA	TRBV30	CAWAGAIKETQYF
NA	NA	TRBV5-1	CASSAQGNQPQHF
NA	NA	TRBV5-8	CASSLEGPGYTF